These 10 T cell receptor beta chains share one sample of origin, sequenced in a study of blood T cell repertoires in COVID-19. Sequenced by immunoSEQ multiplex PCR; TCRdb stores in-frame clones only, minus some. Among about 360,000 clones listed, around 86% were seen once. Sequenced: peripheral blood. The receptors here all came from a human donor in a cohort sampled during active COVID-19.

This chain joins TRBV30 and TRBJ1-5; 9 nucleotides align to TRBD1. The CDR3 is 12 amino acids. V lost 5 bases, J lost 6 bases, and 2 bases stayed unmatched. In germline, CDR1 is GTSNPN, CDR2 SVGIG (reference sequence). DNA of the CDR3: TGTGCCTGGGGACAGGGGTTTCAGCCCCAGCATTTT. Protein: CAWGQGFQPQHF.

The V call is TRBV29-1, the J call TRBJ2-7, with D possibly being TRBD1 (6 bases). CDR1 and CDR2 (germline): SQVTM, ANQGSEA. The CDR3 runs 12 residues. Trimming stripped 4 bases from V and 5 bases from J, with 12 bases between. CDR3 residues: CSVVGGSNEQYF. CDR3 nucleotide sequence: TGCAGCGTTGTTGGGGGCAGCAACGAGCAGTACTTC.

The rearrangement uses TRBV24-1 and TRBJ1-4; no definite D call. The CDR3 loop spans 15 amino acids. V shed 7 bases and J shed 0 bases, with 11 bases lying between them. Germline V gene lookup returns CDR1 KGHDR and CDR2 SFDVKD. CDR3 bases: TGTGCCACCAGGGCAAAACGGGCAACTAATGAAAAACTGTTTTTT. Translated, it gives CATRAKRATNEKLFF.

This chain joins TRBV6-1 and TRBJ2-7, with TRBD1 identical over 7 bases. J lost 10 bases, V lost 3 bases, and 6 bases had no gene match. The CDR3 is 12 amino acids. Germline V gene data show CDR1 as MNHNS and CDR2 as SASEGT. CDR3 sequence: CASSDTRDSQYF. The CDR3 DNA reads as TGTGCCAGCAGTGATACCCGGGACAGTCAGTACTTC.

The gene calls are TRBV11-2 and TRBJ2-5; D may be TRBD2 (7 bases). Germline assignment: CDR1 SGHAT and CDR2 FQNNGV. This CDR3 is 16 amino acids long. V was clipped by 5 bases and J by 4 bases, with 20 bases between them. CDR3 in DNA: TGTGCCAGCAGCCTTCGGGGGGCCGGTTTGGGAGAGACCCAGTACTTC. Protein product: CASSLRGAGLGETQYF. The full variable domain, its missing parts supplied by reference TRBV11-2 and TRBJ2-5, is EAGVAQSPRYKIIEKRQSVAFWCNPISGHATLYWYQQILGQGPKLLIQFQNNGVVDDSQLPKDRFSAERLKGVDSTLKIQPAKLEDSAVYLCASSLRGAGLGETQYFGPGTRLLVL.

This clone has only one observation. The chain links TRBV12-3 or TRBV12-4 to TRBJ2-3, with 9 bases that match TRBD1. Trimming at V came to 4 bases and at J to 5 bases, leaving 1 base not matched to a gene. The CDR3 is 13 residues long. The CDR3 loop is CASSWDRVDTQYF. The CDR3, as DNA: TGTGCCAGCAGTTGGGACAGGGTAGATACGCAGTATTTT.

The chain is built from TRBV7-9 and TRBJ1-1; TRBD1 is a possible D gene (6 bases). Germline V gene data show CDR1 as SEHNR and CDR2 as FQNEAQ (reference sequence). The V and J ends lost 5 bases and 1 base respectively, with 11 bases between them. The CDR3 extends over 14 amino acids. DNA of the CDR3: TGTGCCAGCAGCCCCTGGACAGAGAACACTGAAGCTTTCTTT. Its protein product is CASSPWTENTEAFF. Using reference TRBV7-9 and TRBJ1-1 for the parts outside the CDR3, the full variable domain is DTGVSQNPRHKITKRGQNVTFRCDPISEHNRLYWYRQTLGQGPEFLTYFQNEAQLEKSRLLSDRFSAERPKGSFSTLEIQRTEQGDSAMYLCASSPWTENTEAFFGQGTRLTVV.

V and J are TRBV4-1 and TRBJ2-7; TRBD2 agrees at 11 bases. The CDR3 is 15 residues long. CDR1 and CDR2 (germline): MGHRA, YSYEKL. J gave up 7 bases and V 4 bases, and 9 bases lay outside the gene matches. The CDR3: CASSRSLAGVFEQYF. Here the CDR3 DNA reads TGCGCCAGCAGCCGATCACTAGCGGGAGTCTTTGAGCAGTACTTC.

The chain uses TRBV7-8 and TRBJ2-7, with 8 bases matching TRBD2. This CDR3 spans 13 amino acids. Looked up from germline, CDR1 is SGHVS and CDR2 is FQNEAQ. V gave up 5 bases and J gave up 5 bases; unmatched junction bases: 5. CDR3 region: CASSLFGRDEQYF. CDR3 nucleotide sequence: TGTGCCAGCAGCCTATTCGGGAGGGACGAGCAGTACTTC. The full variable domain, in which reference TRBV7-8 and TRBJ2-7 provide the parts outside the CDR3, is GAGVSQSPRYKVAKRGQDVALRCDPISGHVSLFWYQQALGQGPEFLTYFQNEAQLDKSGLPSDRFFAERPEGSVSTLKIQRTQQEDSAVYLCASSLFGRDEQYFGPGTRLTVT.

The gene calls are TRBV2 and TRBJ1-4, with a tentative D call TRBD1 (6 bases). The CDR3 has 15 amino acids. Germline CDR1 is SNHLY and CDR2 is FYNNEI. V lost 7 bases and J 7 bases, leaving 19 bases between the germline ends. Written as DNA, the CDR3 is TGTGCCAGCACCGAACAGGACAGCAGGGTTGAAAAACTGTTTTTT. It translates to CASTEQDSRVEKLFF.